Below are 2 T cell receptor beta chains sequenced from a single sample in a study of blood T cells in healthy people across ages. Sample-barcoded 5' priming and a J-beta primer mix drove a second PCR of about 6 to 12 cycles. TCRdb independently ran MiXCR on the 5' RACE reads; one entry per CDR3 protein. The data contain under 800,000 distinct CDR3 sequences, more than 20% of them singletons. Sequencing was done on a sample of blood. The receptor set was obtained from a man between 65 and 80 years old in good health.

In regard to this clonotype: A read error may produce the germline difference seen at one junction end. The chain carries TRBV20-1 and TRBJ2-5; a weak D match, TRBD2 (5 bases). The CDR3 is 12 residues long. CDR1 and CDR2 from the germline V gene are DFQATT and SNEGSKA (reference sequence). CDR3 in amino acids: CSVKTLAETQCF. CDR3 nucleotides: TGCAGTGTTAAAACGCTAGCTGAGACCCAGTGCTTC.

This clonotype was seen ten or more times. The rearrangement links TRBV20-1 to TRBJ2-1; no definite D call. V lost 5 bases to trimming and J lost 4 bases, with 24 bases between them. The CDR3 spans 17 residues. Germline-derived CDR1 and CDR2 are DFQATT and SNEGSKA (reference sequence). CDR3: CSAPSTLDGNLYNEQFF. As DNA, the CDR3 is TGCAGTGCTCCATCGACCCTAGACGGAAACTTATACAATGAGCAGTTCTTC.